The clone carrying this T cell receptor beta chain was found a few times. The antigen is undetermined. The data were obtained in a study of T cell repertoires in cytomegalovirus infection. The CDR3 runs 14 residues. Trimming took off 3 bases at V and 2 bases at J, with 10 bases between the two ends. Germline lookup yields CDR1 MGHDK and CDR2 SYGVNS. TCRdb itself ran the reads through MiXCR, one entry per CDR3 protein. The sample holds approximately 730,000 distinct CDR3 sequences, around 30% seen once. General study results and limits: Adding up the frequency of public TCR beta families identified people who carried CMV plus the relevant HLA. In two of eight donors, the top clonotype was HLA-C-restricted CMV-specific.

This chain connects TRBV25-1 to TRBJ2-5; maybe TRBD1 (6 bases). This TCR was recovered from a human donor in good health (CMV status not recorded). Some clones in this sample may be carry-over from other donors' samples. This specimen consisted of cultured PBMCs, obtained from culture after CMV antigen stimulation. DNA for the CDR3: TGTGCCAGCAGTGACAAGGGGACACAAGAGACCCAGTACTTC. Encoded protein: CASSDKGTQETQYF.